These T cell receptor beta chains were read from a single sample in a study of molecular identifiers for immune sequencing clone quantification. In TCRdb, the PCR reads were re-called with MiXCR into one record per CDR3 protein. The sample lists 490,000 or so distinct CDR3 sequences; roughly a fifth were seen once. The specimen sequenced was naive CD8+ T cells from blood, with Jurkat cell RNA spiked in. Every receptor here comes from a human donor in good health. Some libraries in this study had Jurkat cell RNA spiked in. Each CDR3 is given with its conserved first and last residue. The D gene is left open where the match is weak. The size entry is marked missing in some rows and otherwise reads once, few, many or a size class.

V: TRBV29-1; size: .; length: 13; D: .; J: TRBJ2-7; CDR3: CSVEDQVYYEQYF; DNA: TGCAGCGTTGAAGATCAGGTTTACTACGAGCAGTACTTC
V: TRBV7-9; size: many; length: 14; D: .; J: TRBJ1-1; CDR3: CASGITGGDTEAFF; DNA: TGTGCCAGCGGAATTACAGGCGGGGACACTGAAGCTTTCTTT
V: TRBV5-1; size: many; length: 17; D: .; J: TRBJ2-5; CDR3: CASSSSVGAMGQETQYF; DNA: TGCGCCAGCAGCTCATCGGTTGGGGCGATGGGACAAGAGACCCAGTACTTC
V: TRBV12-3/TRBV12-4; size: many; length: 14; D: TRBD2; J: TRBJ2-7; CDR3: CASSFGGREYEQYF; DNA: TGTGCCAGCAGTTTCGGCGGGAGGGAGTACGAGCAGTACTTC
V: TRBV27; size: many; length: 14; D: TRBD2; J: TRBJ2-5; CDR3: CASGSLALIETQYF; DNA: TGTGCCAGCGGTTCACTAGCGTTGATCGAGACCCAGTACTTC
V: TRBV4-1; size: .; length: 15; D: .; J: TRBJ1-1; CDR3: CASSQDPWENTEAFF; DNA: TGCGCCAGCAGCCAAGATCCCTGGGAGAACACTGAAGCTTTCTTT
V: TRBV18; size: .; length: 16; D: TRBD2; J: TRBJ2-3; CDR3: CASSPPSSGVPDTQYF; DNA: TGTGCCAGCTCACCACCCTCTAGCGGGGTTCCAGATACGCAGTATTTT
V: TRBV29-1; size: many; length: 15; D: .; J: TRBJ2-5; CDR3: CSVEVLAYIQETQYF; DNA: TGCAGCGTTGAGGTCCTAGCCTATATCCAAGAGACCCAGTACTTC
V: TRBV2; size: .; length: 13; D: .; J: TRBJ2-7; CDR3: CASSEGAVYEQYF; DNA: TGTGCCAGCAGTGAAGGGGCCGTGTACGAGCAGTACTTC
V: TRBV11-2; size: .; length: 13; D: .; J: TRBJ2-7; CDR3: CASSPSLGTEQYF; DNA: TGTGCCAGCAGCCCCAGCTTGGGTACCGAGCAGTACTTC
V: TRBV4-3; size: many; length: 14; D: .; J: TRBJ2-7; CDR3: CASSQETAHYGQYF; DNA: TGCGCCAGCAGCCAAGAGACGGCCCACTATGGGCAGTACTTC
V: TRBV11-2; size: few; length: 15; D: TRBD1; J: TRBJ2-3; CDR3: CASSLGGRGTDTQYF; DNA: TGTGCCAGCAGCTTAGGCGGCAGGGGGACAGATACGCAGTATTTT
V: TRBV6-1; size: few; length: 14; D: .; J: TRBJ2-7; CDR3: CASSPMDGSYEQYF; DNA: TGTGCCAGCAGCCCCATGGACGGCTCCTACGAGCAGTACTTC
V: TRBV20-1; size: .; length: 19; D: TRBD2; J: TRBJ2-3; CDR3: CSARDWLAGTFTHTDTQYF; DNA: TGCAGTGCTAGAGATTGGCTAGCGGGGACCTTTACTCACACAGATACGCAGTATTTT
V: TRBV9; size: .; length: 14; D: TRBD1; J: TRBJ2-7; CDR3: CASSPQDRGLEQYF; DNA: TGTGCCAGCAGCCCTCAGGACAGGGGGCTCGAGCAGTACTTC
V: TRBV20-1; size: many; length: 15; D: TRBD2; J: TRBJ2-7; CDR3: CSARDPLAGSYEQYF; DNA: TGCAGTGCTAGAGATCCCCTAGCGGGATCCTACGAGCAGTACTTC
V: TRBV4-3; size: .; length: 15; D: .; J: TRBJ1-6; CDR3: CASSQDASLGSPLHF; DNA: TGCGCCAGCAGCCAAGATGCGTCGCTGGGCTCACCCCTCCACTTT
V: TRBV6-2/TRBV6-3; size: few; length: 15; D: TRBD1; J: TRBJ1-2; CDR3: CASSYPQGGDYGYTF; DNA: TGTGCCAGCAGTTACCCACAGGGGGGAGACTATGGCTACACCTTC
V: TRBV3-1; size: few; length: 14; D: .; J: TRBJ2-7; CDR3: CASSQAGFGYEQYF; DNA: TGTGCCAGCAGCCAAGCGGGGTTCGGGTACGAGCAGTACTTC
V: TRBV2; size: few; length: 15; D: .; J: TRBJ2-1; CDR3: CASSDLGSSYNEQFF; DNA: TGTGCCAGCAGTGATTTGGGGAGCTCCTACAATGAGCAGTTCTTC
V: TRBV27; size: few; length: 15; D: TRBD1; J: TRBJ1-1; CDR3: CASSTRDRGLTEAFF; DNA: TGTGCCAGCAGTACCCGGGACAGGGGGCTCACTGAAGCTTTCTTT
V: TRBV6-5; size: many; length: 16; D: TRBD2; J: TRBJ2-3; CDR3: CASSLTSGGSTDTQYF; DNA: TGTGCCAGCAGTTTGACTAGCGGGGGAAGCACAGATACGCAGTATTTT
V: TRBV5-1; size: many; length: 15; D: TRBD1; J: TRBJ1-5; CDR3: CASSLEGQGDQPQHF; DNA: TGCGCCAGCAGCTTGGAAGGACAGGGGGATCAGCCCCAGCATTTT
V: TRBV3-1; size: .; length: 14; D: .; J: TRBJ1-1; CDR3: CASNWAGLNTEAFF; DNA: TGTGCCAGCAATTGGGCGGGCCTGAACACTGAAGCTTTCTTT
V: TRBV27; size: .; length: 13; D: .; J: TRBJ1-2; CDR3: CASSWGRDYGYTF; DNA: TGTGCCAGCAGTTGGGGCAGAGACTATGGCTACACCTTC
V: TRBV7-9; size: once; length: 11; D: .; J: TRBJ1-4; CDR3: CASKGEEKLFF; DNA: TGTGCCAGCAAGGGTGAAGAAAAACTGTTTTTT
V: TRBV6-5; size: few; length: 13; D: .; J: TRBJ1-1; CDR3: CASRPVMNTEAFF; DNA: TGTGCCAGCAGACCCGTCATGAACACTGAAGCTTTCTTT
V: TRBV27; size: many; length: 13; D: TRBD2; J: TRBJ2-7; CDR3: CASSFQRDYEQYF; DNA: TGTGCCAGCAGTTTCCAGCGGGACTACGAGCAGTACTTC
V: TRBV24-1; size: many; length: 13; D: .; J: TRBJ1-1; CDR3: CATSDPSNTEAFF; DNA: TGTGCCACCAGTGATCCCTCGAACACTGAAGCTTTCTTT
V: TRBV6-6; size: many; length: 15; D: TRBD2; J: TRBJ2-3; CDR3: CASSYQSGGTDTQYF; DNA: TGTGCCAGCAGTTATCAGTCGGGGGGGACAGATACGCAGTATTTT
V: TRBV9; size: few; length: 15; D: TRBD2; J: TRBJ2-3; CDR3: CASSVARGGKDTQYF; DNA: TGTGCCAGCAGCGTAGCGCGGGGGGGCAAAGATACGCAGTATTTT
V: TRBV29-1; size: many; length: 13; D: .; J: TRBJ2-3; CDR3: CSVLGETTDTQYF; DNA: TGCAGCGTGTTAGGAGAAACCACAGATACGCAGTATTTT
V: TRBV7-9; size: many; length: 16; D: .; J: TRBJ2-5; CDR3: CASSSILANRAETQYF; DNA: TGTGCCAGCAGCTCCATACTAGCGAACAGGGCAGAGACCCAGTACTTC
V: TRBV9; size: .; length: 15; D: .; J: TRBJ2-2; CDR3: CASSLGGVSTGELFF; DNA: TGTGCCAGCAGCCTGGGCGGGGTCAGCACCGGGGAGCTGTTTTTT
V: TRBV5-1; size: .; length: 16; D: .; J: TRBJ2-6; CDR3: CASSIKQGSGANVLTF; DNA: TGCGCCAGCAGCATAAAACAGGGTTCTGGGGCCAACGTCCTGACTTTC
V: TRBV6-2/TRBV6-3; size: .; length: 12; D: .; J: TRBJ2-5; CDR3: CASSYFQETQYF; DNA: TGTGCCAGCAGTTACTTTCAAGAGACCCAGTACTTC
V: TRBV7-9; size: .; length: 17; D: TRBD2; J: TRBJ2-7; CDR3: CASSLGDSGGLPYEQYF; DNA: TGTGCCAGCAGCTTAGGGGATAGCGGGGGCTTACCCTACGAGCAGTACTTC
V: TRBV2; size: few; length: 11; D: .; J: TRBJ2-7; CDR3: CASSEAVEQYF; DNA: TGTGCCAGCAGTGAAGCCGTCGAGCAGTACTTC